This T cell receptor beta chain was sequenced in a study of T cells after yellow fever vaccination. MiXCR was run by TCRdb on the 5' RACE reads, yielding one entry per CDR3 protein. The sample lists under 700,000 distinct CDR3 sequences, around 17% seen once, with around 16% in the top ten. The sequence derives from a man between 18 and 29 years old who received the YFV17D yellow fever vaccine. The input for sequencing was PBMCs, taken around 5 days after the first yellow fever vaccination.

CDR3 in DNA: TGTGCCAGCAGCGCCGACAGGGGGGTCGAGCCCCAGCATTTT. Translating gives CASSADRGVEPQHF. The V call is TRBV11-2, the J call TRBJ1-5; 9 nucleotides align to TRBD1. J was trimmed by 8 bases and V by 5 bases; bases with no gene match: 7. The V gene's germline CDR1 is SGHAT and CDR2 FQNNGV. This CDR3 has 14 residues.